This TCR beta chain was identified during a study of identical twins. Study-level findings and limits: Not following the same donors, the study drew its conclusions from cross-sectional statistical analysis. A lower insertion count was a feature of abundant cord blood beta clonotypes, with no such feature in memory repertoires.

Points on this clonotype: Its antigen is currently unknown.

V lost 2 bases to trimming and J lost 9 bases; unmatched junction nucleotides: 22. CDR1 and CDR2 from the germline V gene are LGHNT and FRNRAP. The CDR3 is 21 residues long. TCRdb reprocessed the 5' RACE reads with MiXCR, giving one entry per CDR3 protein. The data contain under 500,000 distinct CDR3 sequences, 14% of them seen just once; the ten biggest clones take up approximately 0.98%. Every one of the donors was a healthy Caucasian. Another study also made use of these data, one on yellow fever vaccine responses in identical twins.

The TCR originated in a woman aged 18-30 years in good health. The chain is built from TRBV12-5 and TRBJ2-2; 12 bases fit TRBD2. Material for sequencing was CD4+ T cells sorted from blood. The CDR3 loop is CASGLSSGLAGGLKYDWELFF. CDR3 bases: TGTGCTAGTGGTTTGTCCTCGGGACTAGCGGGTGGGCTGAAATATGATTGGGAGCTGTTTTTT.